These 3 T cell receptor beta chains came from one sample sequenced in a study of T cell responses to AZD1222 COVID-19 vaccine. Sequenced by immunoSEQ multiplex PCR; TCRdb stores in-frame clones only, minus some. Of about 85,000 clones listed, 75% to 90% are singletons. This sample comprised peripheral blood, obtained on day 0 of AZD1222 vaccination. The receptors were sampled from an adult in good health.

V gene TRBV9 combines with J gene TRBJ2-3; 7 nucleotides match TRBD2. There are 16 residues in the CDR3. Per the germline V gene, CDR1 is SGDLS and CDR2 is YYNGEE. Losses at the gene ends were 3 bases for V and 1 base for J; bases not matched to a gene: 8. The CDR3 region has the DNA TGTGCCAGCAGCGGACGAGCGGGGCATGGCACAGATACGCAGTATTTT. Protein: CASSGRAGHGTDTQYF.

The sample holds a few counts of this clone. CDR3 sequence: CASSFASGTKQPQHF. The DNA for the CDR3 is TGTGCCAGCAGCTTCGCATCCGGGACAAAACAGCCCCAGCATTTT. The V and J genes are TRBV5-6 and TRBJ1-5; a weak D match, TRBD1 (6 bases). This CDR3 contains 15 residues. The V end lost 2 bases, the J end lost 7 bases, and 16 bases lay between the germline ends. CDR1 and CDR2 (germline): SGHDT, YYEEEE. The full variable domain, in which reference TRBV5-6 and TRBJ1-5 provide the parts outside the CDR3, is DAGVTQSPTHLIKTRGQQVTLRCSPKSGHDTVSWYQQALGQGPQFIFQYYEEEERQRGNFPDRFSGHQFPNYSSELNVNALLLGDSALYLCASSFASGTKQPQHFGDGTRLSIL.

The rearrangement uses TRBV27 and TRBJ1-2; D is perhaps TRBD1 (5 bases). Germline CDR1 MNHEY, CDR2 SMNVEV (reference sequence). V lost 5 bases and J 7 bases, leaving 17 bases between the germline ends. This CDR3 has 14 amino acids. CDR3 residues: CASSHQGSSSGYTF. The CDR3 DNA is TGTGCCAGCAGTCATCAGGGCAGTTCCAGTGGCTACACCTTC.